These T cell receptor beta chains were read from a single sample in a study of neurological immune-mediated disorders. TCRdb ran MiXCR on the 5' RACE reads and lists one entry per CDR3 protein. Among 75,000 to 80,000 distinct CDR3 sequences listed, less than 5.5% were seen once. The sequenced sample was PBMCs. The source of these receptors is a woman in her twenties or thirties with multiple sclerosis. Each CDR3 is given without its conserved first and last residue. Clone size is not always given. Where it is, it says once, few, many or a class for expanded clones.

v_gene	abundance	CDR3aa
TRBV19	many	ASSIEAGTDYGYT
TRBV5-1	many	ASSFPGDEQF
TRBV7-8	many	ASSPPQGPSYEQY
TRBV6-5	few	ASKADDNEQF
TRBV27	many	ASQEGGLAAHGAKNIQY
TRBV30	.	AWTLGGYNEQF
TRBV5-1	many	ASSLGYKQGGPTEAF
TRBV5-6	many	ASSFRQLKGGYT
TRBV20-1	many	SARDGDRAH
TRBV20-1	many	SARVGLPTDTQY
TRBV12-3/TRBV12-4	.	ASSFRQGGYGYT
TRBV18	many	ASPPGDYGYT
TRBV7-9	many	ASSFNSDTQY
TRBV5-1	many	ASKATQATDTQY
TRBV7-9	medium-sized	ATNLMGDLDTEAF
TRBV12-3/TRBV12-4	many	ASTPEQITNYGYT
TRBV20-1	few	SARKEGNQPQH
TRBV5-1	.	ASSLDSGSSYEQY
TRBV5-1	few	ASSLGAGADTQY
TRBV5-1	many	ASSVRDTNEQF
TRBV12-3/TRBV12-4	many	ASSLLRGTEAF
TRBV5-5	.	ASSLAGQSNGYT
TRBV5-1	many	ASSLGQSSNQPQH
TRBV27	many	ASRKGLGRETQY
TRBV7-2	many	ASSPGTGSYEQY
TRBV10-3	many	AITQDRNQPQH
TRBV10-3	many	AISESTRRGDGTQY
TRBV9	many	ASSVQGRFQETQY
TRBV3-1	many	ASSQDLTSGRKTQY
TRBV15	many	ATSRVTGDGGTQY
TRBV5-6	many	ASSLRGAGEKLF
TRBV4-2	.	ASSQESGYSNQPQH
TRBV5-5	many	ASSLELWETQY
TRBV20-1	.	SARYGLNTGELF
TRBV27	many	ASSSRGDGYT